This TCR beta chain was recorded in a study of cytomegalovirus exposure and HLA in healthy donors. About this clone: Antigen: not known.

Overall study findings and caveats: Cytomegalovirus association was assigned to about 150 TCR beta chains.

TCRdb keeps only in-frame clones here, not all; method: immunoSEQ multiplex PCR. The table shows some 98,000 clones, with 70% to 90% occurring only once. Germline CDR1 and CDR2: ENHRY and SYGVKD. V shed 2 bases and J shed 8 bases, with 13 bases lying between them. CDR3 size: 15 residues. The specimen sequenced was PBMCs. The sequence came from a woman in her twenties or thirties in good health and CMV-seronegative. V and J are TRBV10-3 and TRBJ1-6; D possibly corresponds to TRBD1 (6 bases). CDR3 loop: CAISEMGQSDSPLHF. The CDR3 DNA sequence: TGTGCCATCAGTGAGATGGGACAATCGGATTCACCCCTCCACTTT.